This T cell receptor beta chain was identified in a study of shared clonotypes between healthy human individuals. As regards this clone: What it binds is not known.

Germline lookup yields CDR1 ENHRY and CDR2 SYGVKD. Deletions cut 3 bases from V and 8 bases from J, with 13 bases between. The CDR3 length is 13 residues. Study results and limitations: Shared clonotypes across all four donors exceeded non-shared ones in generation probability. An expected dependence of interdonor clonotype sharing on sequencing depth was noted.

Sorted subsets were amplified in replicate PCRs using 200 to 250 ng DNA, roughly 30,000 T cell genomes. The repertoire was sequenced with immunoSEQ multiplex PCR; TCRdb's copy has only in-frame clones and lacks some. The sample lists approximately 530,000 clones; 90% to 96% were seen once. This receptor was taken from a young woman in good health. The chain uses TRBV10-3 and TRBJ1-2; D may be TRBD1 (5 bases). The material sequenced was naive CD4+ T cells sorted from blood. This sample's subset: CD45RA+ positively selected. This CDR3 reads CAISDQGLGGYTF. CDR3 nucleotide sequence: TGTGCCATCAGTGACCAGGGTCTGGGGGGCTACACCTTC.